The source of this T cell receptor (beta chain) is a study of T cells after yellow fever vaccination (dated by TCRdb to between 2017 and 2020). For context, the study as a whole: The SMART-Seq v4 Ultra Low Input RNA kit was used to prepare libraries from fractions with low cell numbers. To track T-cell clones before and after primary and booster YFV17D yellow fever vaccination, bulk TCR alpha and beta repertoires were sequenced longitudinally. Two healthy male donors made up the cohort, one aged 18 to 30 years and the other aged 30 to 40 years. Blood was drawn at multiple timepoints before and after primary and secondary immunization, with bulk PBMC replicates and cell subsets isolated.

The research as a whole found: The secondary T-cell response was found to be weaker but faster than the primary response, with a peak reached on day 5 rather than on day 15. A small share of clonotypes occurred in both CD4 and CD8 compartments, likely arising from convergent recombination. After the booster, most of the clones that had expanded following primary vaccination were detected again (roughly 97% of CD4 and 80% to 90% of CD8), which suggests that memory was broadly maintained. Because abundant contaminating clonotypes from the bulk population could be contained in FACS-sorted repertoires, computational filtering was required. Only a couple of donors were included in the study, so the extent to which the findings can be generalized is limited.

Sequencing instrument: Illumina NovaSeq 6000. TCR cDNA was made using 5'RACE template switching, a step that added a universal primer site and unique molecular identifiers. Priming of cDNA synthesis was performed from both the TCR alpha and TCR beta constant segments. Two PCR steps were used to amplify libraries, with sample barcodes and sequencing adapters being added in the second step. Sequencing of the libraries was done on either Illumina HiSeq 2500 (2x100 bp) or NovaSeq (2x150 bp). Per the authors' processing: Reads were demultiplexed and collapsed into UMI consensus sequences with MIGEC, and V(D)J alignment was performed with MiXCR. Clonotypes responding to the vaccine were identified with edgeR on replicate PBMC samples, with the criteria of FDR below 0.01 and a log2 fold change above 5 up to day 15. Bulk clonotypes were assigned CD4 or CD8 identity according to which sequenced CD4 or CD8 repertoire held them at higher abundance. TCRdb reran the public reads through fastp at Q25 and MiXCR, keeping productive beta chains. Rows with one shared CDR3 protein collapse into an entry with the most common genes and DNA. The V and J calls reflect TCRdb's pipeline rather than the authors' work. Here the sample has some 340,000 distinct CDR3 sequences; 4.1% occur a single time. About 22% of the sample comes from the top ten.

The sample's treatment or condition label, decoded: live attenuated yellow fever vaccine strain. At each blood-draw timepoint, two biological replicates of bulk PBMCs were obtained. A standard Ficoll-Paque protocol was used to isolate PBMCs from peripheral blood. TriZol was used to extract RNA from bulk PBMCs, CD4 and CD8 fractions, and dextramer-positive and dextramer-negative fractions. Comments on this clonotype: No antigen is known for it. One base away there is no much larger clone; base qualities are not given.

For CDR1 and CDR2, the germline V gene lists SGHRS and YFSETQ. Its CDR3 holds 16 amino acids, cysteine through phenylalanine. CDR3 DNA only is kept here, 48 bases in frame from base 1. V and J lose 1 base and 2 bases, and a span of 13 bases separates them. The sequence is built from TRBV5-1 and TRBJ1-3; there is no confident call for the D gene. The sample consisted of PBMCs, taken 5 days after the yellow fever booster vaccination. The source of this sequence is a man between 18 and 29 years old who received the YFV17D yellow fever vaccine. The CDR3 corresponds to CASSLYGSGTGNTIYF. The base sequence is TGCGCCAGCAGCTTGTATGGGTCAGGAACTGGAAACACCATATATTTT. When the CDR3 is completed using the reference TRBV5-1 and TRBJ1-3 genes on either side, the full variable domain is KAGVTQTPRYLIKTRGQQVTLSCSPISGHRSVSWYQQTPGQGLQFLFEYFSETQRNKGNFPGRFSGRQFSNSRSEMNVSTLELGDSALYLCASSLYGSGTGNTIYFGEGSWLTVV.